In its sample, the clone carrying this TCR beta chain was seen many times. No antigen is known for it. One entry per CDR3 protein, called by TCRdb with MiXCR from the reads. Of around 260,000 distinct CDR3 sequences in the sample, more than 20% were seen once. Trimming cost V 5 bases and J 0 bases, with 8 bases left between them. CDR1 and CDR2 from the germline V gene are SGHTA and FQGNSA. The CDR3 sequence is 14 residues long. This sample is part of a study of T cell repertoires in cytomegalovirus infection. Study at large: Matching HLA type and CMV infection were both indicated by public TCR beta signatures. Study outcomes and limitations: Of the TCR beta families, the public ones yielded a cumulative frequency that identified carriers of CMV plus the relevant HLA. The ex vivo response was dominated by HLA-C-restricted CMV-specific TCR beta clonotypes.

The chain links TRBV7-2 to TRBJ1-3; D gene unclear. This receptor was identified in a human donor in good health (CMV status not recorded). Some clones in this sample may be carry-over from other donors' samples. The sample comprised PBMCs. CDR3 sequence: CASSPRPSGNTIYF. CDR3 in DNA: TGTGCCAGCAGCCCAAGGCCCTCTGGAAACACCATATATTTT.